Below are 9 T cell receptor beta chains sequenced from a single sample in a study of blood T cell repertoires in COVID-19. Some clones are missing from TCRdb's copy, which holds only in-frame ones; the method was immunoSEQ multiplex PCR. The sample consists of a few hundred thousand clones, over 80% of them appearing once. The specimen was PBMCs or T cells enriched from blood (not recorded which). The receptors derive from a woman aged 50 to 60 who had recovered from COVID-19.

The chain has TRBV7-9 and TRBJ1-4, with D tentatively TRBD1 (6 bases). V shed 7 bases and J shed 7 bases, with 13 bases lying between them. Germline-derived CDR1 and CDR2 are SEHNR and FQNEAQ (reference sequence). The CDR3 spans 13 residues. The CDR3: CASTKTGAEKLFF. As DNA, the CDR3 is TGTGCCAGCACGAAGACAGGTGCTGAAAAACTGTTTTTT. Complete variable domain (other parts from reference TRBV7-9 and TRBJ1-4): DTGVSQNPRHKITKRGQNVTFRCDPISEHNRLYWYRQTLGQGPEFLTYFQNEAQLEKSRLLSDRFSAERPKGSFSTLEIQRTEQGDSAMYLCASTKTGAEKLFFGSGTQLSVL.

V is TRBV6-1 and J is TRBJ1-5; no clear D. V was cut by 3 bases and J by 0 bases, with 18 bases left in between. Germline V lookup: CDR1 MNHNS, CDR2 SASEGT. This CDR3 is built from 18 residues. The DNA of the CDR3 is TGTGCCAGCAGTGAGGAGGGCCGCCGGAGCTATAGCAATCAGCCCCAGCATTTT. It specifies CASSEEGRRSYSNQPQHF.

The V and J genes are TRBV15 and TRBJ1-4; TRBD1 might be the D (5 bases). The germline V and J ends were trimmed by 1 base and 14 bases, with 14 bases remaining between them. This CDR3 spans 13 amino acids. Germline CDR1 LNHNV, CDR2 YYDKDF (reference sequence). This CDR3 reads CATSRGPSGTLFF. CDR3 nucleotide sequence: TGTGCCACCAGCAGAGGCCCTTCCGGGACTCTGTTTTTT.

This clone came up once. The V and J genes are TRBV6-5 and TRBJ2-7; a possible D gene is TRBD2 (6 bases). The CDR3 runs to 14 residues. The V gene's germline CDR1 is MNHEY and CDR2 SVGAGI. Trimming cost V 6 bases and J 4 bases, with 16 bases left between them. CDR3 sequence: CASRPDTGRYEQYF. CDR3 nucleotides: TGTGCCAGCAGGCCCGACACTGGGAGGTACGAGCAGTACTTC.

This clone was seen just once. The CDR3 sequence is CASSLGQANNSPLHF. For the CDR3, the DNA is TGCGCCAGCAGCCTGGGACAGGCTAATAATTCACCCCTCCACTTT. The chain uses TRBV4-1 and TRBJ1-6; 8 bases are shared with TRBD1. The CDR3 contains 15 residues. The germline V gene has CDR1 MGHRA and CDR2 YSYEKL. V lost 4 bases, J lost 5 bases, and 4 bases stayed unmatched.

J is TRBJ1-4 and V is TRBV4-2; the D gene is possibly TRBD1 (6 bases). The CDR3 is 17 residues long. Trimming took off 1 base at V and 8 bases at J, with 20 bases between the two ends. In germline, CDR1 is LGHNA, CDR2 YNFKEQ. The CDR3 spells CASSQVSHNGQREKLFF. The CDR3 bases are TGTGCCAGCAGCCAAGTCAGCCATAACGGACAGCGCGAAAAACTGTTTTTT.

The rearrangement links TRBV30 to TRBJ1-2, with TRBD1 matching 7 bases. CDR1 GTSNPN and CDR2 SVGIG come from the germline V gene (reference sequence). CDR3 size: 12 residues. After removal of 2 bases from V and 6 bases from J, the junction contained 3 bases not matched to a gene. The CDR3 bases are TGTGCCTGGAGTCCTCAGGGGGATGGCTACACCTTC. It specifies CAWSPQGDGYTF. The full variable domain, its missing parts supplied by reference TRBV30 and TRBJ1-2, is SQTIHQWPATLVQPVGSPLSLECTVEGTSNPNLYWYRQAAGRGLQLLFYSVGIGQISSEVPQNLSASRPQDRQFILSSKKLLLSDSGFYLCAWSPQGDGYTFGSGTRLTVV.

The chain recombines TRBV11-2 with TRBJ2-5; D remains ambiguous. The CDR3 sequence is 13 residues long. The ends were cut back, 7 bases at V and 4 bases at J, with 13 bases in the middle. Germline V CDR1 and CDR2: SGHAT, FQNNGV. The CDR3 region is CASTESLGETQYF. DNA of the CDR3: TGTGCCAGCACGGAGAGTCTAGGAGAGACCCAGTACTTC.

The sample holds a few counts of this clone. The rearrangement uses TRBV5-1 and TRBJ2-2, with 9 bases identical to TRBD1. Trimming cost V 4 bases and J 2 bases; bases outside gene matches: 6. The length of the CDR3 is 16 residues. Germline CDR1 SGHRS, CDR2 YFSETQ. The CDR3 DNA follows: TGCGCCAGCAGCGGCCAGGGACAGGGAAACACCGGGGAGCTGTTTTTT. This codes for CASSGQGQGNTGELFF.